This T cell receptor beta chain was retrieved from a study of neurological immune-mediated disorders (dated by TCRdb to the late 2010s). Regarding the research as a whole: Of the 35 or so multiple sclerosis patients, around 30 had relapsing-remitting MS and 3 had secondary progressive MS. Peripheral blood TCR-beta repertoires from patients with HTLV-I-associated myelopathy (HAM/TSP), patients with multiple sclerosis, and healthy controls were compared in the study using UMI-based sequencing. The 95 to 110 TCR-beta libraries covered PBMC samples along with longitudinal samples, technical triplicates, and paired sorted CD4+ and CD8+ T-cell subsets. The cohort was made up of 65 to 75 subjects, consisting of 15 or so HAM/TSP patients, some 34 multiple sclerosis patients and 20 healthy controls.

cDNA was synthesized by template-switch 5'RACE using a primer carrying a 10-nucleotide random unique molecular identifier by which each TCR transcript was tagged. Each sequencing run produced over 160 million TCR-beta sequences covering 15-18 subjects. Total RNA was extracted with the RNeasy kit. Using the KAPA Real-time Library Amplification kit, TCR-beta VDJ regions were amplified with primers for the TCR constant region and the 5'RACE anchor. Sample indexes and Illumina adaptors were added in a first PCR, and a second PCR then increased library yield. After Ampure bead purification, the roughly 650 bp TCR product was size-selected on a 2% E-gel SizeSelection system. Library quality was checked on a Bioanalyzer, concentration was measured with Qubit, and libraries were quantified with the Kapa Library Quantification kit before pooling. Libraries were sequenced paired-end 2 x 150 bp on an Illumina HiSeq 2500. To increase sequence diversity, roughly 24-31% phiX was spiked into each library pool. Concerning the study's data processing: The UMI-based MiGEC pipeline processed quality-filtered reads and removed over 85% of raw TCR sequences during error correction. VDJ genes were aligned to IMGT germline references, and clonotypes were defined by unique CDR3 amino acid sequence plus V-J genes. Clonal expansion, Shannon diversity, and CDR3 relatedness (CalcPairwiseDistances, ClusterSamples) were evaluated with VDJtools, and phylogenetic trees were built with CLCbio workbench. Expanded clones were defined as having at least 8 unique UMIs, based on coefficient-of-variation modelling across technical triplicates. Using fastp at Q25 and MiXCR, TCRdb reprocessed the public reads and kept productive beta chains. For every CDR3 protein sequence, its rows merge into one entry that carries the most common genes and DNA. The V and J calls shown here were made by TCRdb, not taken from the authors' results. The table for this sample lists some 95,000 distinct CDR3 sequences; 3.5% to 4% of them were counted only once. Around 6% of the sample comes from the top ten.

This clonotype was recorded many times. This clone's antigen is unknown. Per-base qualities were not stored, and no clone one base away is much larger. On the study overall, not on this receptor specifically: TCR clonal expansion was greatest in HAM/TSP patients and smallest in MS patients, who ranked below even healthy controls. Repertoires from 18 of 34 MS patients were grouped by phylogenetic analysis into a cluster of related CDR3 sequences, suggesting a possible repertoire-level signature. Expanded clones from different subjects shared no identical CDR3 amino acid sequences, which suggests that TCR-beta repertoires were private in all groups. No clinical or MRI features were associated with the MS cluster, and the authors said that larger cohorts are needed.

A distance of 11 bases separates the germline ends of V and J, which lose 0 bases and 0 bases respectively. The CDR3 covers 16 residues, taking in both the cysteine and the phenylalanine. The retained sequence is limited to the CDR3, 48 bases, with the frame set at the first base. CDR1 and CDR2, looked up from the germline V gene (reference sequence), are DFQATT and SNEGSKA. For unsorted PBMC libraries, 2 million PBMCs were used after storage in RNAlater at -80 degrees C until RNA extraction. The multiple sclerosis patients were enrolled in a US clinical protocol that evaluated disease progression with magnetic resonance imaging. PBMCs were separated from peripheral blood using Ficoll-Hypaque density gradient centrifugation and then cryopreserved in liquid nitrogen.

The chain is made from TRBV20-1 and TRBJ2-2; 5 matching bases give a weak D call of TRBD2. Sequencing used PBMCs. This receptor was taken from a woman under 30 with multiple sclerosis. The CDR3: CSARDWGSANTGELFF. In nucleotide form, the sequence is TGCAGTGCTAGAGATTGGGGTAGCGCGAACACCGGGGAGCTGTTTTTT.